This T cell receptor (beta chain) was sequenced in a study of blood T cell repertoires in COVID-19. Study-level background: The samples span acute and convalescent COVID-19 from the United States, Italy and Spain. PBMCs, B-cell-depleted T cells, or T cells were the source of the cDNA or gDNA that made up the material.

Repertoires were generated with immunoSEQ multiplex PCR, while TCRdb's copy carries only in-frame clones and drops some. In the table there are 200,000 to 300,000 clones, around four fifths of which are singletons. Trimming removed 2 bases from V and 2 bases from J, with 13 bases in between. The CDR3 is made up of 15 amino acids. Germline-derived CDR1 and CDR2 are SGHNT and YENEEA. The specimen was peripheral blood. The origin of this receptor is a man in his fifties with acute or convalescent COVID-19. This chain uses TRBV11-3 with TRBJ2-7; the D gene is possibly TRBD1 (6 bases). The CDR3 DNA is TGTGCCAGCAGCTTACTAACAGGGAATACCTACGAGCAGTACTTC. Residues: CASSLLTGNTYEQYF.